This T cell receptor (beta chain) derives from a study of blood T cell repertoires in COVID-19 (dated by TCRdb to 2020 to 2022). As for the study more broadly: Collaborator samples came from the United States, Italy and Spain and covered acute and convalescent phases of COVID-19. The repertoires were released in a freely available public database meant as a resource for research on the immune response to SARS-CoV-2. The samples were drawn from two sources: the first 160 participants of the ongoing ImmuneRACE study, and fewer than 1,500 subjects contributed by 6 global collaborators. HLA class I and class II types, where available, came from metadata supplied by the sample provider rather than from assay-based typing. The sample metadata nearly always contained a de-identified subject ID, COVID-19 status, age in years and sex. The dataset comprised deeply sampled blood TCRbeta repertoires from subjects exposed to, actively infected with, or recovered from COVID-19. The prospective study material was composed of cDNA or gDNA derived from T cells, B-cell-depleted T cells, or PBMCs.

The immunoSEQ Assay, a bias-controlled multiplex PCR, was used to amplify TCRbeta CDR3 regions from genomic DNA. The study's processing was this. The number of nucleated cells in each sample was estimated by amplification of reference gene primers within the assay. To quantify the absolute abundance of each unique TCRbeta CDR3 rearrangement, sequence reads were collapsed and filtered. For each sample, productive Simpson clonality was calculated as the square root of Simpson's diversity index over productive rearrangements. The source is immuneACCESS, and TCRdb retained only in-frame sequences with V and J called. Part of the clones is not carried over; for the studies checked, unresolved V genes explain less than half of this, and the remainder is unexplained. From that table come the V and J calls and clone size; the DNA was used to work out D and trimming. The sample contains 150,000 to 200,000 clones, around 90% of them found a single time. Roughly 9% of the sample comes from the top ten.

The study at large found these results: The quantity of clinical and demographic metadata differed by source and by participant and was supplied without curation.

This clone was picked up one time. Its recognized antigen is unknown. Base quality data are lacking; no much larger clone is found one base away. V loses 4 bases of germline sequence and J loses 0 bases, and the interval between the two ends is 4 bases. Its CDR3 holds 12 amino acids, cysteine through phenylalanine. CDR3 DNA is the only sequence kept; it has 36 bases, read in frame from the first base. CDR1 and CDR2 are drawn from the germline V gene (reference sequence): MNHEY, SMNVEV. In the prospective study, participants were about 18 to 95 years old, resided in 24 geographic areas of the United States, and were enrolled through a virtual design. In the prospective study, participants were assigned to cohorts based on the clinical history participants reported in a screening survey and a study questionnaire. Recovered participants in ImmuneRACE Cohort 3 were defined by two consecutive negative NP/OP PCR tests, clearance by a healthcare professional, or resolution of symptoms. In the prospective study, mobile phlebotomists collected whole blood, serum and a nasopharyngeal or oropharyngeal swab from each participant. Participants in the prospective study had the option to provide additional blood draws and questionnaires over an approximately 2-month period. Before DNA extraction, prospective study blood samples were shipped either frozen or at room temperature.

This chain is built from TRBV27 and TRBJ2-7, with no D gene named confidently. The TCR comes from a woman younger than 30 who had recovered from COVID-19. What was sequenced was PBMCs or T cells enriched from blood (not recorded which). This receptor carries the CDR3 CASSSLSYEQYF. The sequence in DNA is TGTGCCAGCAGTTCTCTCTCCTACGAGCAGTACTTC.